Described below is a single T cell receptor (beta chain) sequence and its context. Per the original methods: Reference gene primer amplification in the assay estimated nucleated cell counts. Assay used: immunoSEQ multiplex PCR; TCRdb lists only in-frame clones, some missing. Clone size and V and J calls were adopted from that table, with D and trimming inferred from the DNA. Of approximately 160,000 clones in the sample, 84% were seen once. This entry is derived from a study of blood T cell repertoires in COVID-19. Study overall: Collection of acute and convalescent COVID-19 samples took place in the United States, Italy and Spain. From T cells, B-cell-depleted T cells, or PBMCs came the material, which was cDNA or gDNA.

V gave up 5 bases and J gave up 4 bases; unmatched junction bases: 8. Germline-derived CDR1 and CDR2 are SGHTA and FQGNSA. The CDR3 spans 15 residues. The chain links TRBV7-2 to TRBJ2-1, with TRBD2 matching 7 bases. Sequencing used peripheral blood. The clonotype comes from a man younger than 30 with active or convalescent COVID-19. CDR3 amino acids: CASSPLGREYNEQFF. DNA of the CDR3: TGTGCCAGCAGCCCGCTGGGGCGGGAGTACAATGAGCAGTTCTTC.